This T cell receptor beta chain emerged from a study of memory CD4+ T cells and cytomegalovirus serostatus. The overall study: This sample comes from healthy Belgian adults, under 10 CMV seropositive, 24 seronegative.

TCRdb keeps only in-frame clones here, not all; method: immunoSEQ multiplex PCR. The table has some 87,000 clones, about four fifths seen once. General observations from the study: Of under 200 reported CMV TCRbeta sequences, 55 to 80 were found in memory CD4+ repertoires.

CDR3 length: 14 residues. V was clipped by 5 bases and J by 1 base; unmatched bases: 5. Germline-derived CDR1 and CDR2 are SGHAT and FQNNGV. A remark on this clone: What it recognizes is unknown.

The sort gate was single viable CD3+CD4+CD8-CD45RO+ cells for memory CD4+ T cells. Serum IgG to CMV pp150, pp28, p38 and p52 defined serostatus. CD4+ T cells were isolated by positive magnetic selection. The sequence was obtained from an adult in good health and CMV-seropositive. This sequence joins TRBV11-2 and TRBJ2-7; 7 bases align to TRBD2. The source material was memory CD4+ T cells from blood. The CDR3 sequence: CASSAGVASYEQYF. CDR3 DNA: TGTGCCAGCAGCGCGGGAGTAGCTTCCTACGAGCAGTACTTC.